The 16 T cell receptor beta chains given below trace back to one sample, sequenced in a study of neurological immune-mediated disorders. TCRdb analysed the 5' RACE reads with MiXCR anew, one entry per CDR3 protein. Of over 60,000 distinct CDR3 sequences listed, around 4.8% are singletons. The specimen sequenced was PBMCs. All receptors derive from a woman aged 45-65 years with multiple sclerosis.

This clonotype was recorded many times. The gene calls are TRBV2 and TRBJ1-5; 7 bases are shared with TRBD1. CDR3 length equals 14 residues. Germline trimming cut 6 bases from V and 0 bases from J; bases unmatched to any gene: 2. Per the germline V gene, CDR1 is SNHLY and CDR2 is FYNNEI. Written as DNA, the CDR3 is TGTGCCAGCAGGACAGGGCTTAGCAATCAGCCCCAGCATTTT. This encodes CASRTGLSNQPQHF.

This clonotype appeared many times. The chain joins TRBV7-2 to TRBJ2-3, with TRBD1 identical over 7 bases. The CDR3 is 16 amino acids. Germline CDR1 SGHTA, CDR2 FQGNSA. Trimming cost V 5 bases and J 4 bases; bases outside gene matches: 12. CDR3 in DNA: TGTGCCAGCAGCGGAACCGGGACAGCTTTTTCAGATACGCAGTATTTT. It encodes CASSGTGTAFSDTQYF.

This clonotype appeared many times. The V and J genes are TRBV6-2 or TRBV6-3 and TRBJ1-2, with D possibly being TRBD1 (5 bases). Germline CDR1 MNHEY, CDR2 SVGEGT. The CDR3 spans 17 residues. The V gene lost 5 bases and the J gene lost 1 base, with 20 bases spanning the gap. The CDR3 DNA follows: TGTGCCAGCAGTCACCCCGACAGTGTAACTCTTAACTATGGCTACACCTTC. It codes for CASSHPDSVTLNYGYTF.

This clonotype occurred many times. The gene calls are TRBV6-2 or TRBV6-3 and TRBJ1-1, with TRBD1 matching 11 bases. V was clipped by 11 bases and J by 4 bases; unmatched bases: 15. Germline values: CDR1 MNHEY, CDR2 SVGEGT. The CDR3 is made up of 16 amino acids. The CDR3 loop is CAAKGQGGIGSTEAFF. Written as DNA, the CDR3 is TGTGCCGCGAAGGGACAGGGGGGTATCGGCAGCACTGAAGCTTTCTTT.

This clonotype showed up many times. The CDR3 reads CASSLMGGWTDTQYF. DNA of the CDR3: TGTGCCAGCAGCCTCATGGGCGGGTGGACAGATACGCAGTATTTT. This chain connects TRBV7-2 to TRBJ2-3; tentative D call: TRBD2 (5 bases). The CDR3 loop spans 15 amino acids. With 5 bases removed from V and 3 bases from J, the gap between germline ends came to 15 bases. Germline V gives CDR1 SGHTA, CDR2 FQGNSA.

The CDR3 DNA sequence: TGTGCCAGCAGGTCTCAGGGGGCCGGGGAGCTGTTTTTT. Encoded protein: CASRSQGAGELFF. The chain employs TRBV7-6 and TRBJ2-2; the match to TRBD1 covers 7 bases. This CDR3 has 13 amino acids. V shed 6 bases and J 6 bases; nucleotides not matched to a gene: 4. Germline CDR1 reads SGHVS; CDR2 reads FNYEAQ.

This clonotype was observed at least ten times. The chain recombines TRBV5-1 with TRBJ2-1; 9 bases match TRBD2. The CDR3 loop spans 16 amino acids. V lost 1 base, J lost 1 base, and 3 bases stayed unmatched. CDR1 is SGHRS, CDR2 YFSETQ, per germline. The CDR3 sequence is CASSLLLAGSYNEQFF. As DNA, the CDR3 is TGCGCCAGCAGCTTGTTGCTAGCGGGGTCCTACAATGAGCAGTTCTTC.

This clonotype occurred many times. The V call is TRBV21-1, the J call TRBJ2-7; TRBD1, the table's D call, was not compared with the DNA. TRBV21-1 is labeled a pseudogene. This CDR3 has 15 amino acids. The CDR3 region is CASSNSRDRYYEQYV. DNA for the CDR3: TGTGCCAGCAGCAATTCCCGCGACAGGTACTACGAGCAGTACGTC.

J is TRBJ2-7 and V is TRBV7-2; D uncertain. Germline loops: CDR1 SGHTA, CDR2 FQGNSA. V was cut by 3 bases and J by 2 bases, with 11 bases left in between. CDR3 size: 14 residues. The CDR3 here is CASSFRVPPYEQYF. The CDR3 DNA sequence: TGTGCCAGCAGCTTTAGGGTCCCTCCCTACGAGCAGTACTTC.

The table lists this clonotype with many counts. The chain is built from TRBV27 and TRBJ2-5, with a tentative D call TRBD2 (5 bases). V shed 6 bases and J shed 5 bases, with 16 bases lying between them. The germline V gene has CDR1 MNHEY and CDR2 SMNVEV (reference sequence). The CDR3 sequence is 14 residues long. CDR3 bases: TGTGCCAGCAGCACCCTAGCCTCACGGGAGACCCAGTACTTC. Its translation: CASSTLASRETQYF.

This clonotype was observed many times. CDR3 region: CASSLSTDTQYF. The CDR3 DNA sequence: TGTGCCAGCAGCTTGAGCACAGATACGCAGTATTTT. The chain combines TRBV5-6 with TRBJ2-3, with D uncertain. The CDR3 totals 12 residues. Between the trimmed V and J ends, which lost 1 base and 0 bases, there was a span of 0 bases. From germline, CDR1 is SGHDT and CDR2 YYEEEE.

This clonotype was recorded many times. CDR3 in DNA: TGCGCCAGCAGCTTGGGGACAACCAGCATTCAGTACTTC. Translated, it gives CASSLGTTSIQYF. The chain has TRBV5-1 and TRBJ2-4, with D possibly matching TRBD1 (5 bases). The CDR3 consists of 13 residues. V dropped 0 bases and J dropped 9 bases, with 10 bases sitting between them. Per germline, CDR1 SGHRS and CDR2 YFSETQ.

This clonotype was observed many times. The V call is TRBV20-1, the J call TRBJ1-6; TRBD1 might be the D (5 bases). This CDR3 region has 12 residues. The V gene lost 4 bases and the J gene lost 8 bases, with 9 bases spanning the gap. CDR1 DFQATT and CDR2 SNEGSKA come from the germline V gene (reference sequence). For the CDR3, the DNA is TGCAGTGCTACGGGGGGGGATTCACCCCTCCACTTT. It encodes CSATGGDSPLHF.

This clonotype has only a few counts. The CDR3 here is CASSPRTGTNTEAFF. In nucleotides, the CDR3 is TGTGCCAGCAGCCCCCGGACAGGGACGAACACTGAAGCTTTCTTT. The chain carries TRBV7-6 and TRBJ1-1; the match to TRBD1 covers 8 bases. This CDR3 has 15 amino acids. J gave up 1 base and V 5 bases, and 6 bases lay outside the gene matches. Germline-derived CDR1 and CDR2 are SGHVS and FNYEAQ.

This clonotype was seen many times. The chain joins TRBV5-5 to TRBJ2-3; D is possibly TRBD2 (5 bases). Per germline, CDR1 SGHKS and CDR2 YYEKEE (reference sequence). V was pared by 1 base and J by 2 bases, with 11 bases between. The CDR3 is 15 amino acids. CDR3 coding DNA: TGTGCCAGCAGCTTGTCCGGGATTTTCACAGATACGCAGTATTTT. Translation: CASSLSGIFTDTQYF. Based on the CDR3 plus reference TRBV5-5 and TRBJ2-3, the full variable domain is DAGVTQSPTHLIKTRGQQVTLRCSPISGHKSVSWYQQVLGQGPQFIFQYYEKEERGRGNFPDRFSARQFPNYSSELNVNALLLGDSALYLCASSLSGIFTDTQYFGPGTRLTVL.

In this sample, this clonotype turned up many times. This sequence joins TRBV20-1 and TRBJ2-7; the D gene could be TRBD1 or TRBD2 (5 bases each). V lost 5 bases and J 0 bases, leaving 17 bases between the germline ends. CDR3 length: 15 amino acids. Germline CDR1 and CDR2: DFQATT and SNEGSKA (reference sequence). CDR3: CSALPVAGASYEQYF. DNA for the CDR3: TGCAGTGCTCTACCCGTGGCCGGGGCCTCCTACGAGCAGTACTTC.